The 22 T cell receptor beta chains below all came from one sample that was sequenced in a study of T cell repertoires in cytomegalovirus infection. These receptors lack a known antigen. In TCRdb, the reads were re-called with MiXCR into one record per CDR3 protein. The sample comprises fewer than 950,000 distinct CDR3 sequences, 30% to 35% of which are singletons, and approximately 13% rests with the top ten. The sample here was cultured CD8+ T cells from PBMCs, taken from culture after CMV antigen stimulation. Source of these receptors: a human donor in good health (CMV status not recorded). Some clones in this sample may be carry-over from other donors' samples.

Note on this clonotype: A read error may account for a junction end that differs from germline. The CDR3: CASSQAFRTEAFF. CDR3 DNA: TGTGCTAGCAGCCAGGCCTTTCGGACTGAAGCTTTCTTT. The V call is TRBV7-6, the J call TRBJ1-1; D is undetermined. CDR1 is SGHVS and CDR2 is FNYEAQ in the germline V gene. The CDR3 consists of 13 residues.

This clonotype came up a few times. This rearrangement joins TRBV6-6 to TRBJ1-1, with D maybe TRBD1 (5 bases). V lost 7 bases, J lost 4 bases, and 16 bases lay in between. This CDR3 contains 14 residues. The germline V gene has CDR1 MNHNY and CDR2 SVGAGI (reference sequence). The CDR3 DNA is TGTGCCAGCACCCAGGGCCGTTCCGGCACTGAAGCTTTCTTT. This sequence encodes CASTQGRSGTEAFF.

The chain recombines TRBV28 with TRBJ2-7; 12 bases are shared with TRBD2. CDR1 is MDHEN and CDR2 is SYDVKM in the germline V gene. V shed 6 bases and J 3 bases; nucleotides not matched to a gene: 9. The CDR3 loop spans 16 amino acids. The CDR3 DNA reads TGTGCCAGCAGCCTCCCGACTAGCGGGGGTTTCTACGAGCAGTACGTC. This gives the protein CASSLPTSGGFYEQYV.

This clonotype was observed many times. The chain carries TRBV12-3 or TRBV12-4 and TRBJ2-5; 9 positions match TRBD2. This CDR3 has 17 amino acids. The V and J ends lost 5 bases and 2 bases, in that order; junction bases with no gene match: 12. The DNA for the CDR3 is TGTGCCAGCAGTCCCCCCCGGCTAGCGGGGAAACAAGAGACCCAGTACTTC. It codes for CASSPPRLAGKQETQYF.

The table lists this clonotype with a few counts. The gene calls are TRBV6-1 and TRBJ1-2; 7 bases align to TRBD1. V was clipped by 5 bases and J by 0 bases; unmatched bases: 12. CDR1 is MNHNS and CDR2 is SASEGT in the germline V gene. The CDR3 covers 17 residues. In DNA, the CDR3 is TGTGCCAGCAGTTTCGACAGGGAGTTCTTAGCTAACTATGGCTACACCTTC. Translated: CASSFDREFLANYGYTF.

This clonotype turned up a few times. The genes are TRBV7-2 and TRBJ2-2, with a possible D match to TRBD1 (6 bases). The CDR3 is 15 amino acids. Per germline, CDR1 SGHTA and CDR2 FQGNSA. Trimming took off 6 bases at V and 3 bases at J, with 14 bases between the two ends. The DNA of the CDR3 is TGTGCCAGCAGTTCCGGACAGCCCTACACCGGGGAGCTGTTTTTT. Its protein product is CASSSGQPYTGELFF.

The chain employs TRBV7-2 and TRBJ2-7; 8 bases fit TRBD2. The CDR3 contains 12 residues. The V segment lost 6 bases and the J segment 5 bases; nucleotides outside the gene matches: 3. Germline-derived CDR1 and CDR2 are SGHTA and FQGNSA. The CDR3 DNA reads TGTGCCAGCAGTACGGGGGGGAACGAGCAGTACTTC. This encodes CASSTGGNEQYF.

This rearrangement joins TRBV5-1 to TRBJ2-7; TRBD2 aligns across 11 bases. The germline CDR1 and CDR2 sequences are SGHRS and YFSETQ. J gave up 0 bases and V 3 bases, and 11 bases lay outside the gene matches. The CDR3 has 18 amino acids. The CDR3 bases are TGCGCCAGCAGCTCCTTCCCGGGACTAGCGGAGAGCTCCTACGAGCAGTACTTC. This codes for CASSSFPGLAESSYEQYF.

Only a few counts were recorded for this clonotype. The rearrangement links TRBV27 to TRBJ2-7, with 7 bases that match TRBD1. Germline loops: CDR1 MNHEY, CDR2 SMNVEV (reference sequence). J was trimmed by 2 bases and V by 3 bases; bases with no gene match: 10. The CDR3 runs to 16 residues. The CDR3 DNA sequence: TGTGCCAGCAGTTTGGGGACCGAGGGGGCTCCCTACGAGCAGTACTTC. Protein: CASSLGTEGAPYEQYF.

This clonotype has ten or more counts. The rearrangement uses TRBV27 and TRBJ2-1; 8 bases are a match to TRBD2. This CDR3 comprises 14 residues. Looked up from germline, CDR1 is MNHEY and CDR2 is SMNVEV (reference sequence). Trimming took 3 bases from V and 2 from J; bases not matched to a gene: 0. This chain's CDR3 is CASSFGGAYNEQFF. The CDR3 bases are TGTGCCAGCAGTTTCGGGGGGGCCTACAATGAGCAGTTCTTC.

V and J are TRBV7-8 and TRBJ1-2, with D possibly TRBD1 on 6 matching bases. Germline CDR1 SGHVS, CDR2 FQNEAQ. The CDR3 is made up of 15 amino acids. The ends were cut back, 0 bases at V and 4 bases at J, with 12 bases in the middle. The CDR3 loop reads CASSLAGANPYGYTF. The CDR3 DNA reads as TGTGCCAGCAGCTTAGCGGGGGCGAACCCCTATGGCTACACCTTC.

A note on this clonotype: Given a much more abundant clone one base away, this may be a read error. This chain links TRBV6-5 with TRBJ2-3, with a tentative D call TRBD1 (6 bases). Germline CDR1 MNHEY, CDR2 SVGAGI. CDR3 length: 15 residues. Trimming cost V 4 bases and J 1 base, with 12 bases left between them. In DNA, the CDR3 is TGTGCCAGCAGTTTTGGGGGCCGGGGCACAGATACGCAGTATTTT. Its translation: CASSFGGRGTDTQYF.

This clonotype came up a few times. This chain connects TRBV19 to TRBJ1-2; D is possibly TRBD1 (5 bases). Per the germline V gene, CDR1 is LNHDA and CDR2 is SQIVND (reference sequence). V was trimmed by 5 bases and J by 2 bases, leaving 15 bases between them. CDR3 length: 15 residues. The CDR3 protein is CASSPFQGPNYGYTF. DNA of the CDR3: TGTGCCAGTAGTCCCTTCCAGGGCCCCAACTATGGCTACACCTTC.

The table lists this clonotype with a few counts. CDR3 nucleotide sequence: TGTGCCAGTAGCCCTTATCCAGACAGGGAGGGAACTGAAGCTTTCTTT. Amino acids: CASSPYPDREGTEAFF. The chain uses TRBV19 and TRBJ1-1; TRBD1 aligns across 7 bases. Germline assignment: CDR1 LNHDA and CDR2 SQIVND (reference sequence). V gave up 6 bases and J gave up 5 bases; unmatched junction bases: 15. There are 16 residues in the CDR3.

Note on this clonotype: The junction departs from the called germline gene at one end, perhaps through a read error. The V call is TRBV15, the J call TRBJ1-4; the D is unclear. CDR3 length: 15 residues. CDR1 is LNHNV, CDR2 YYDKDF, per germline (reference sequence). The CDR3 sequence is CVTSRGEATNEKLFF. CDR3 coding DNA: TGTGTCACCAGCAGAGGAGAAGCAACTAATGAAAAACTGTTTTTT.

This clonotype was counted a few times. In DNA form, the CDR3 reads TGTGCCAGCAGGGCCCAGGGCGAACGGTACTTC. This sequence encodes CASRAQGERYF. The chain couples TRBV7-9 to TRBJ2-7; tentatively, D is TRBD1 (5 bases). The ends were cut back, 6 bases at V and 12 bases at J, with 15 bases in the middle. The CDR3 contains 11 residues. Per germline, CDR1 SEHNR and CDR2 FQNEAQ (reference sequence).

The genes are TRBV5-4 and TRBJ1-6, with D possibly matching TRBD1 (5 bases). This CDR3 is built from 12 residues. Deletions cut 2 bases from V and 14 bases from J, with 11 bases between. The V gene's germline CDR1 is SGHNT and CDR2 YYREEE (reference sequence). CDR3 nucleotides: TGTGCCAGCAGCTTCGGGACGGGGGCCCTCCACTTT. Translating gives CASSFGTGALHF.

This clonotype was detected ten times or more. The genes are TRBV9 and TRBJ1-1, with D unresolved. Germline values: CDR1 SGDLS, CDR2 YYNGEE. The germline V and J ends were trimmed by 1 base and 4 bases, with 14 bases remaining between them. The CDR3 totals 15 residues. DNA for the CDR3: TGTGCCAGCAGCGTATACGGCGGGTTGTCCACTGAAGCTTTCTTT. Residues: CASSVYGGLSTEAFF.

As regards this clonotype: An end of the junction differs from the germline gene, which may be a read error. The chain recombines TRBV27 with TRBJ1-2, with TRBD1 matching over 8 bases. The length of the CDR3 is 17 residues. Germline V gene data show CDR1 as MNHEY and CDR2 as SMNVEV (reference sequence). CDR3 amino acids: CASSFRQGLQAMYVYTF. In nucleotides, the CDR3 is TGTGCCAGCAGTTTCAGACAGGGGCTTCAAGCCATGTATGTCTACACCTTC.

The CDR3 DNA follows: TGTGCCAGCAGTGGGCAGGGGAGCTCCTACGAGCAGTACGTC. Its protein product is CASSGQGSSYEQYV. The chain links TRBV6-1 to TRBJ2-7, with a possible D match to TRBD1 (6 bases). CDR3 length equals 14 residues. Trimming cost V 4 bases and J 0 bases, with 10 bases left between them. Germline assignment: CDR1 MNHNS and CDR2 SASEGT.

V usage is TRBV20-1 and J usage is TRBJ1-4; 8 bases are shared with TRBD1. Germline-derived CDR1 and CDR2 are DFQATT and SNEGSKA (reference sequence). J was trimmed by 4 bases and V by 0 bases; bases with no gene match: 22. CDR3 length: 21 amino acids. CDR3 sequence: CSARERPLDRGLHGNNEKLFF. CDR3 DNA sequence: TGCAGTGCTAGAGAGCGCCCCCTCGACAGGGGTCTGCACGGAAATAATGAAAAACTGTTTTTT.

Here the CDR3 DNA reads TGTGCCAGTATAGCTACGGGACTCATGAACACTGAAGCTTTCTTT. Translating gives CASIATGLMNTEAFF. The chain employs TRBV19 and TRBJ1-1; the D gene is possibly TRBD1 (5 bases). The V end lost 7 bases, the J end lost 0 bases, and 15 bases lay between the germline ends. Germline V gives CDR1 LNHDA, CDR2 SQIVND (reference sequence). The CDR3 runs to 15 residues.